The rows below give T cell receptor beta chains drawn from one sample of a study of blood T cell repertoires in COVID-19. Repertoires were generated with immunoSEQ multiplex PCR, while TCRdb's copy carries only in-frame clones and drops some. The sample carries 150,000 or so clones, 90% recorded once. The sample was peripheral blood. All receptors come from a man between 60 and 75 years old with active or convalescent COVID-19. CDR3s include the opening cysteine and the closing phenylalanine or tryptophan. The order of the fields is V gene, D gene, J gene, clone size, CDR3 DNA, CDR3 protein. A D gene is named only where the DNA matches it firmly. Size tells how often a clone was seen (once, few, many) or the class of an expanded clone, and some rows leave it out.

v_call: TRBV28; d_call: .; j_call: TRBJ2-3; clone_size: .; cdr3_nt: TGTGCCAGCAGCCCACGCCCTGGGCGGGGTAGCACAGATACGCAGTATTTT; cdr3_aa: CASSPRPGRGSTDTQYF
v_call: TRBV21-1; d_call: .; j_call: TRBJ1-1; clone_size: .; cdr3_nt: TGTGCCAGTAACAAAGGATCCGGGGGAGGAACTGAAGCTTTCTTT; cdr3_aa: CASNKGSGGGTEAFF
v_call: TRBV7-2; d_call: .; j_call: TRBJ2-7; clone_size: .; cdr3_nt: TGTGCCAGCACCCCAGTGGGAGTGAGGGAGCAGTACTTC; cdr3_aa: CASTPVGVREQYF
v_call: TRBV12-3/TRBV12-4; d_call: .; j_call: TRBJ1-5; clone_size: .; cdr3_nt: TGTGCCAGCGGGGGACAATTCAATCAGCCCCAGCATTTT; cdr3_aa: CASGGQFNQPQHF
v_call: TRBV19; d_call: TRBD1; j_call: TRBJ1-1; clone_size: .; cdr3_nt: TGTGCCAGTAGTACACTCACAGGGGGCCGCACTGAAGCTTTCTTT; cdr3_aa: CASSTLTGGRTEAFF
v_call: TRBV5-4; d_call: .; j_call: TRBJ1-1; clone_size: .; cdr3_nt: TGTGCCAGCAGCTTGTCAGCAGGGCAAACTGAAGCTTTCTTT; cdr3_aa: CASSLSAGQTEAFF
v_call: TRBV27; d_call: .; j_call: TRBJ2-2; clone_size: .; cdr3_nt: TGTGCCAGCAGTTTCGTCCGTGGGGCCCCAGCGGGCACCGGGGAGCTGTTTTTT; cdr3_aa: CASSFVRGAPAGTGELFF
v_call: TRBV25-1; d_call: .; j_call: TRBJ1-4; clone_size: .; cdr3_nt: TGTGCCAGCAAGGACAGTGCAACTAATGAAAAACTGTTTTTT; cdr3_aa: CASKDSATNEKLFF
v_call: TRBV19; d_call: TRBD1; j_call: TRBJ2-2; clone_size: .; cdr3_nt: TGTGCCAGTAGTACTATCGGGACAGGGGGCAACGGGGAGCTGTTTTTT; cdr3_aa: CASSTIGTGGNGELFF
v_call: TRBV28; d_call: .; j_call: TRBJ1-1; clone_size: .; cdr3_nt: TGTGCCAGCAGTACAGTGAACACTGAAGCTTTCTTT; cdr3_aa: CASSTVNTEAFF
v_call: TRBV7-9; d_call: .; j_call: TRBJ2-2; clone_size: .; cdr3_nt: TGTGCCAGCAGCATACCTAACAGGGCGAACACCGGGGAGCTGTTTTTT; cdr3_aa: CASSIPNRANTGELFF
v_call: TRBV24-1; d_call: .; j_call: TRBJ2-3; clone_size: once; cdr3_nt: TGTGCCACCGGCGAGGGAGATACGCAGTATTTT; cdr3_aa: CATGEGDTQYF
v_call: TRBV7-8; d_call: .; j_call: TRBJ1-2; clone_size: few; cdr3_nt: TGTGCCAGCAGCTTAGCGGCAGGGCGCGGCTACACCTTC; cdr3_aa: CASSLAAGRGYTF
v_call: TRBV28; d_call: TRBD1; j_call: TRBJ1-2; clone_size: .; cdr3_nt: TGTGCCAGCAGTTTAATAGCAGGGGGACGTAACTATGGCTACACCTTC; cdr3_aa: CASSLIAGGRNYGYTF
v_call: TRBV10-3; d_call: .; j_call: TRBJ1-1; clone_size: .; cdr3_nt: TGTGCCATCAGTCCAGGTACAGGGACGAACACTGAAGCTTTCTTT; cdr3_aa: CAISPGTGTNTEAFF
v_call: TRBV5-8; d_call: .; j_call: TRBJ2-3; clone_size: .; cdr3_nt: TGTGCCAGCAGCTTGGGGAGCAGGGAAACGCAGTATTTT; cdr3_aa: CASSLGSRETQYF